This TCR beta chain was obtained from a study of OX40 agonist ivuxolimab in advanced cancers. Describing the broader study: Ivuxolimab, which targeted the costimulatory receptor OX40 (CD134), was an agonistic, fully human IgG2 monoclonal antibody. In the dose-escalation cohort, approximately 82% of patients were male, and the mean age was 60 years with a range of roughly 20 to 79. Of the approximately 54 patients in dose escalation, about 20 had hepatocellular carcinoma, roughly 15 had melanoma, 9 had renal cell carcinoma and 9 had head and neck cancer. Intravenous ivuxolimab was administered to patients every 2 weeks at six dose levels: 0.01, 0.1, 0.3, 1.5, 3 and 10 mg/kg. Partial responses were achieved by three dose-escalation patients, of whom one had hepatocellular carcinoma and two had cutaneous melanoma. The paper reports the monotherapy dose-escalation portion (N ≈ 52 patients) of the phase I ivuxolimab trial. Prior anti-PD-1, anti-PD-L1 or anti-CTLA-4 therapy was permitted, and checkpoint inhibitors had been received by around 39% of dose-escalation patients. The point of sequencing TCRbeta in the periphery was to test whether ivuxolimab changed TCR sequence diversity and drove clonal T-cell expansion.

Study-wide conclusions, independent of this receptor: The antigen specificity of the peripheral T cells that underwent clonal expansion was not determined. Partial responders in the 0.1-3.0 mg/kg groups had among the lowest normalized peripheral clonal expansion, especially among CD8+ T cells. Low levels of normalized T-cell clonal expansion were also seen in some patients who did not respond. At doses of 0.1 to 3.0 mg/kg, clonal expansion of both CD4+ and CD8+ T cells in blood was seen between baseline and week 6. After ivuxolimab, expanded clones were on average more numerous among CD8+ T cells than among CD4+ T cells.

On this clone: Its recognized antigen is unknown. No base quality values were provided; no much bigger clone lies one nucleotide off.

The trial excluded patients who had a history of autoimmune disease or who were on systemic immunosuppression. Peripheral blood for TCR sequencing was drawn from every dose cohort at baseline, at cycle 4 day 1 and at cycle 7 day 1. Samples were obtained from an open-label, multicenter, first-in-human phase I dose-escalation trial of ivuxolimab. The trial enrolled adults with locally advanced or metastatic head and neck squamous cell, hepatocellular, melanoma or renal cell carcinoma. Before TCR sequencing, CD4+ T cells and CD8+ T cells were sorted from peripheral blood as separate populations. The germline V gene (reference sequence) specifies SGHKS as CDR1 and YYEKEE as CDR2. V drops 2 bases and J drops 0 bases, leaving 14 bases in between. The cysteine opens and the phenylalanine closes a CDR3 of 16 amino acids. The DNA shown is the 48-base CDR3, in frame from base 1. To sequence the TCRbeta CDR3 region, genomic DNA was isolated from the sorted cells. The immunoSEQ Assay was used to sequence the TCRbeta CDR3 regions. TCRdb re-hosts the immuneACCESS table, in-frame sequences only. Its copies lack some clones; in the studies checked, an unresolved V gene accounts for under half of them, and the cause for the rest is not known. Here the sample has 45,000 to 60,000 clones; 84% occur a single time. The ten biggest clones cover 20% to 25% of the sample.

The chain is made from TRBV5-5 and TRBJ2-5, with the D segment identity uncertain. This sequence was found in an adult with an advanced solid tumor such as melanoma, head and neck, liver or kidney cancer. The source was CD4+ or CD8+ T cells sorted from blood, collected in a trial of the OX40 agonist ivuxolimab. The nucleotides read TGTGCCAGCAGCTTACCTCCGGGTTCGTACCAAGAGACCCAGTACTTC. It codes for CASSLPPGSYQETQYF.